A selection of T cell receptor beta chains follows, all from one sample in a study of blood T cell repertoires in COVID-19. The protocol was immunoSEQ multiplex PCR, while the TCRdb copy is restricted to in-frame clones and leaves out a portion. The data show about 250,000 clones, with 88% seen just once and approximately 3.4% held by the top ten. The sample consisted of PBMCs or T cells enriched from blood (not recorded which). All receptors come from a woman in her thirties or forties who had been exposed to COVID-19. Each CDR3 is given with its conserved first and last residue. The order of the fields is J gene, clone size, V gene, CDR3 length, D gene, CDR3 protein, CDR3 DNA. A D gene is named only where the DNA matches it firmly. Only part of the rows carry a size: once, few, many, or a class if the clone is expanded.

>TRBJ1-1|NA|TRBV7-2|14|NA
CASSFPTGFTEAFF
TGTGCCAGCAGCTTCCCGACAGGTTTCACTGAAGCTTTCTTT
>TRBJ2-5|once|TRBV28|12|NA
CASSLSGETQYF
TGTGCCAGCAGTTTGTCGGGGGAGACCCAGTACTTC
>TRBJ1-6|NA|TRBV25-1|16|NA
CASSELAGVSFSPLHF
TGTGCCAGCAGTGAATTGGCAGGGGTAAGCTTCTCACCCCTCCACTTT
>TRBJ2-3|NA|TRBV3-1/TRBV3-2|16|TRBD2
CASSHFPSETSNTQYF
TGTGCCAGCAGCCACTTTCCGTCCGAGACTAGCAACACGCAGTATTTT
>TRBJ2-1|NA|TRBV5-1|15|TRBD2
CASSFSGLAVYVQFF
TGCGCCAGCAGCTTCTCGGGACTAGCGGTTTATGTGCAGTTCTTC
>TRBJ2-3|NA|TRBV2|16|NA
CASSERSGARTDTQYF
TGTGCCAGCAGCGAGCGTTCTGGTGCCCGCACAGATACGCAGTATTTT
>TRBJ1-5|NA|TRBV19|17|NA
CASSIVGGKYSNQPQHF
TGTGCCAGTAGTATAGTCGGGGGAAAATATAGCAATCAGCCCCAGCATTTT
>TRBJ1-4|NA|TRBV18|13|NA
CASSPSGNEKLFF
TGTGCCAGCTCACCATCAGGGAATGAAAAACTGTTTTTT
>TRBJ2-5|NA|TRBV7-9|17|TRBD2
CASSTRVREGRQETQYF
TGTGCCAGCAGCACAAGGGTACGGGAGGGCCGGCAAGAGACCCAGTACTTC
>TRBJ2-5|NA|TRBV7-7|15|TRBD2
CASSPTSGVPGTQYF
TGTGCTAGCAGCCCGACTAGCGGGGTACCGGGGACCCAGTACTTC
>TRBJ2-1|once|TRBV11-2|16|TRBD2
CASSFDGTSVYNEQFF
TGTGCCAGCAGCTTTGACGGGACTAGCGTCTACAATGAGCAGTTCTTC
>TRBJ2-6|NA|TRBV20-1|15|NA
CSASRGNSGANVLTF
TGCAGTGCTAGTAGGGGGAACTCTGGGGCCAACGTCCTGACTTTC
>TRBJ1-2|NA|TRBV13|17|NA
CASSSGSLAFFGASYTF
TGTGCCAGCAGCTCAGGATCACTAGCTTTCTTCGGGGCTAGCTACACCTTC
>TRBJ2-5|NA|TRBV4-3|18|TRBD2
CASSQILIGDGRKETQYF
TGCGCCAGCAGCCAGATCTTAATTGGGGACGGGAGGAAAGAGACCCAGTACTTC
>TRBJ2-2|NA|TRBV5-5|16|NA
CASSLEGVGGTGELFF
TGTGCCAGCAGCTTGGAAGGGGTCGGGGGCACCGGGGAGCTGTTTTTT
>TRBJ1-5|NA|TRBV4-1|19|TRBD1
CASSQAGTGGSYGNQPQHF
TGCGCCAGCAGCCAAGCCGGGACAGGGGGCTCCTATGGCAATCAGCCCCAGCATTTT